The 12 T cell receptor beta chains presented below share a single source sample, sequenced in a study of cytomegalovirus exposure and HLA in healthy donors (dated by TCRdb to the late 2010s). Receptor libraries were prepared by the immunoSEQ multiplex PCR assay. For the multiplex PCR, a mixture combining 60 forward primers for TCR Vbeta segments and 13 reverse primers for TCR Jbeta segments was used. Not all clones reach the TCRdb copy of this immuneACCESS table, which keeps in-frame sequences only. Checked studies attribute under half of the gap to unresolved V genes and leave the rest unexplained. The sample table contains roughly 240,000 clones; only one count was recorded for approximately 85% of them. The ten largest make up approximately 0.24% of the sample. Sequencing input: PBMCs. The origin of the receptors is a girl aged 2-15 years in good health and CMV-seronegative.

The chain joins TRBV7-9 to TRBJ2-5; D is unresolved. V dropped 5 bases and J dropped 0 bases, with 4 bases sitting between them. CDR1 SEHNR and CDR2 FQNEAQ come from the germline V gene (reference sequence). This CDR3 is built from 12 residues. This chain's CDR3 is CASSLNQETQYF. The CDR3 DNA follows: TGTGCCAGCAGCCTTAACCAAGAGACCCAGTACTTC.

V usage is TRBV5-1 and J usage is TRBJ2-1; 7 nucleotides align to TRBD2. The junction had 0 bases not matched to a gene; V was cut back by 0 bases and J by 6 bases. Germline CDR1 and CDR2: SGHRS and YFSETQ. CDR3 length equals 13 residues. CDR3 sequence: CASSLASGNEQFF. The CDR3 nucleotides read TGCGCCAGCAGCTTGGCTAGCGGCAATGAGCAGTTCTTC.

This chain connects TRBV19 to TRBJ2-7, with TRBD2 as a possible D gene (6 bases). The germline gives CDR1 LNHDA, CDR2 SQIVND (reference sequence). V was clipped by 4 bases and J by 3 bases, with 16 bases between them. CDR3 length: 15 residues. The DNA of the CDR3 is TGTGCCAGTAGTAGTGCCGGGACGGGAGACTACGAGCAGTACTTC. Translating it yields CASSSAGTGDYEQYF.

V is TRBV6-1 and J is TRBJ2-7; possible D gene TRBD2, 5 bases. Germline CDR1 reads MNHNS; CDR2 reads SASEGT. The CDR3 totals 13 residues. The V end was cut by 7 bases, the J end by 5 bases, with 15 bases between. DNA for the CDR3: TGTGCCAGCATTACCGGGTCGAGGGACGAGCAGTACTTC. It encodes CASITGSRDEQYF.

The chain is built from TRBV14 and TRBJ2-3; TRBD2 aligns across 11 bases. CDR3 length: 17 residues. V shed 1 base and J 3 bases; nucleotides not matched to a gene: 6. Germline V gene lookup returns CDR1 SGHDN and CDR2 FVKESK. CDR3 protein: CASSQVAGGPRTDTQYF. Here the CDR3 DNA reads TGTGCCAGCAGCCAAGTAGCGGGGGGGCCTAGGACAGATACGCAGTATTTT. Drawing the rest from reference TRBV14 and TRBJ2-3, the complete variable domain is EAGVTQFPSHSVIEKGQTVTLRCDPISGHDNLYWYRRVMGKEIKFLLHFVKESKQDESGMPNNRFLAERTGGTYSTLKVQPAELEDSGVYFCASSQVAGGPRTDTQYFGPGTRLTVL.

This chain joins TRBV7-9 and TRBJ1-4; 7 nucleotides match TRBD1. The length of the CDR3 is 15 residues. V was clipped by 4 bases and J by 1 base; unmatched bases: 3. Per the germline V gene, CDR1 is SEHNR and CDR2 is FQNEAQ (reference sequence). The CDR3 spells CASSSQGGTNEKLFF. CDR3 in DNA: TGTGCCAGCAGCTCCCAGGGGGGAACTAATGAAAAACTGTTTTTT. Complete variable domain (other parts from reference TRBV7-9 and TRBJ1-4): DTGVSQNPRHKITKRGQNVTFRCDPISEHNRLYWYRQTLGQGPEFLTYFQNEAQLEKSRLLSDRFSAERPKGSFSTLEIQRTEQGDSAMYLCASSSQGGTNEKLFFGSGTQLSVL.

The V gene is TRBV6-1, the J gene TRBJ1-1, with D perhaps TRBD1 (5 bases). Trimming removed 6 bases from V and 3 bases from J, with 14 bases in between. The CDR3 has 14 residues. The V gene's germline CDR1 is MNHNS and CDR2 SASEGT. The CDR3 region is CASRRGTRDTEAFF. As DNA, the CDR3 is TGTGCCAGCAGGCGGGGGACGAGGGACACTGAAGCTTTCTTT.

The table lists this clone with a few counts. CDR3 amino acids: CASSRGGTGDEQYF. In DNA, the CDR3 is TGTGCCAGCAGCAGGGGCGGGACAGGGGACGAGCAGTACTTC. J is TRBJ2-7 and V is TRBV2, with TRBD1 matching over 10 bases. With 6 bases clipped from V and 5 bases from J, the junction kept 7 bases outside the gene matches. Germline CDR1 SNHLY, CDR2 FYNNEI. The CDR3 has 14 amino acids.

In this sample, this clone turned up a few times. The V and J genes are TRBV19 and TRBJ1-2; TRBD1 matches 7 bases. Germline values: CDR1 LNHDA, CDR2 SQIVND (reference sequence). With V trimmed by 6 bases and J by 4 bases, 5 bases remained unmatched. This CDR3 has 13 residues. CDR3 coding DNA: TGTGCCAGTAGGGCTCAGGGGGGCTATGGCTACACCTTC. Protein: CASRAQGGYGYTF.

This chain connects TRBV9 to TRBJ2-3; 9 bases are shared with TRBD2. The CDR3 loop spans 18 amino acids. V was clipped by 4 bases and J by 1 base; unmatched bases: 13. The germline CDR1 and CDR2 sequences are SGDLS and YYNGEE. CDR3 protein: CASSPSPISGGGTDTQYF. The CDR3 bases are TGTGCCAGCAGCCCCTCTCCGATTAGCGGGGGAGGCACAGATACGCAGTATTTT.

The chain employs TRBV5-8 and TRBJ1-2, with D possibly being TRBD1 (6 bases). This CDR3 is built from 14 residues. Trimming stripped 4 bases from V and 4 bases from J, with 14 bases between. From germline, CDR1 is SGHTS and CDR2 YDEGEE. The DNA for the CDR3 is TGTGCCAGCAGCCTTCCAGGGGTCCGCTATGGCTACACCTTC. Protein sequence: CASSLPGVRYGYTF.

The CDR3 DNA reads as TGTGCCAGCGAACCAGGGGGCCCCCTCTCCTACGAGCAGTACTTC. It yields the protein CASEPGGPLSYEQYF. The chain joins TRBV6-1 to TRBJ2-7, with 8 bases identical to TRBD1. Germline V gene lookup returns CDR1 MNHNS and CDR2 SASEGT. Germline trimming cut 8 bases from V and 0 bases from J; bases unmatched to any gene: 9. CDR3 length equals 15 residues.